The TCR beta chain under discussion was sequenced for a study of PD-L1 blockade in urothelial cancer. Study-level information: Dosed intravenously at 1,200 mg every 3 weeks, atezolizumab was initiated by patients in the mid-2010s. Earlier, patients had received 0 to 3 chemotherapy regimens. When blood samples were assessed, the median T cell count was about 140,000.

A spike-in of synthetic TCR analog templates was added to each PCR. Clones were read by immunoSEQ multiplex PCR, and TCRdb kept only the in-frame ones, dropping some. Among tens of thousands of clones listed, roughly 88% were seen once. The V and J ends lost 0 bases and 9 bases respectively, with 12 bases between them. The germline V gene encodes CDR1 KGHSH and CDR2 LQKENI. The CDR3 contains 14 residues. The chain employs TRBV18 and TRBJ2-1; D perhaps matches TRBD2 (6 bases). The source of this sequence is a man aged 60 to 75 with urothelial cancer. The material was PBMCs, obtained around atezolizumab (anti-PD-L1) treatment. The CDR3 DNA sequence: TGTGCCAGCTCACCACCGGCGGGAAAAGGTGAGCAGTTCTTC. Its protein product is CASSPPAGKGEQFF. The full variable domain, with the rest looked up from reference TRBV18 and TRBJ2-1, is NAGVMQNPRHLVRRRGQEARLRCSPMKGHSHVYWYRQLPEEGLKFMVYLQKENIIDESGMPKERFSAEFPKEGPSILRIQQVVRGDSAAYFCASSPPAGKGEQFFGPGTRLTVL.